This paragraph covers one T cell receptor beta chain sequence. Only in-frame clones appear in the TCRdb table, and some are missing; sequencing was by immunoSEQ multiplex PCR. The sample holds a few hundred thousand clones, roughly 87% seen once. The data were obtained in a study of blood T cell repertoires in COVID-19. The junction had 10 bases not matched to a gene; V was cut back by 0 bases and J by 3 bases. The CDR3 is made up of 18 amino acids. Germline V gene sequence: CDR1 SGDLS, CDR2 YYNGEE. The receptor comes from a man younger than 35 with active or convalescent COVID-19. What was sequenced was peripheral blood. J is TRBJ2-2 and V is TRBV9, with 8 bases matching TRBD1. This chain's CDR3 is CASSVVPLDRADTGELFF. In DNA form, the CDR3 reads TGTGCCAGCAGCGTAGTGCCCCTGGACAGGGCTGACACCGGGGAGCTGTTTTTT.